A selection of T cell receptor beta chains follows, all from one sample in a study of identical twins. TCRdb processed the 5' RACE reads anew with MiXCR; each CDR3 protein has one entry. The sample lists 600,000 to 850,000 distinct CDR3 sequences, about 20% seen once, with about an eighth in the top ten. This same sample was also part of a study on T cells expressing NK-cell markers.

Sequences were obtained from PBMCs. These receptors all come from a woman aged 18 to 35 in good health. CDR3s include the opening cysteine and the closing phenylalanine or tryptophan. Each record gives: V gene, CDR3 protein.

TRBV12-3/TRBV12-4,CASSRPGLAGKTQYF
TRBV6-5,CASSYRRQNTEAFF
TRBV6-2/TRBV6-3,CASRDRVSRDEQFF
TRBV12-3/TRBV12-4,CASSLATNEKLFF
TRBV11-2,CASSLAGTSLSYEQYF
TRBV11-1,CASRSTLIRTGIDSTDTQYF
TRBV12-3/TRBV12-4,CASSLSGGAFF
TRBV5-5,CASSPGGGLGDTQYF
TRBV28,CASRIPGQGSGEQYF
TRBV24-1,CATSGGSEAFF
TRBV11-2,CASITGRIREETQYF
TRBV7-2,CASGQGQQEPEQFF
TRBV6-1,CASRSLVVNTEAFF
TRBV12-3/TRBV12-4,CASSPRGVGSLGELFF
TRBV9,CASSVGTMNTEAFF
TRBV15,CATSVRLGDGYTF
TRBV7-2,CASSLILGGSPLHF
TRBV20-1,CSALSGGPTDTQYF
TRBV7-8,CASSLRALNNSPLHF
TRBV6-5,CASSGGYTIYF
TRBV9,CASSPIAGAVNEQFF
TRBV7-9,CAKEGLAGRRTDTQYF
TRBV29-1,CSVAPWTGETEAFF
TRBV12-3/TRBV12-4,CATAGQINYGYTF
TRBV6-1,CASSPEGWGTDTQYF
TRBV20-1,CSARTGGFQFF
TRBV6-5,CASSYFGRARTGELFF
TRBV5-1,CASSLWRASQETQYF
TRBV6-2/TRBV6-3,CASRFRGWNYGYTF
TRBV9,CASSVALNYNEQFF
TRBV6-5,CASSYSLGGLGHEQYF
TRBV5-6,CASSLPGSPYEQYF
TRBV7-9,CASSNQGGASLFF
TRBV10-3,CAISILAGEETQYF